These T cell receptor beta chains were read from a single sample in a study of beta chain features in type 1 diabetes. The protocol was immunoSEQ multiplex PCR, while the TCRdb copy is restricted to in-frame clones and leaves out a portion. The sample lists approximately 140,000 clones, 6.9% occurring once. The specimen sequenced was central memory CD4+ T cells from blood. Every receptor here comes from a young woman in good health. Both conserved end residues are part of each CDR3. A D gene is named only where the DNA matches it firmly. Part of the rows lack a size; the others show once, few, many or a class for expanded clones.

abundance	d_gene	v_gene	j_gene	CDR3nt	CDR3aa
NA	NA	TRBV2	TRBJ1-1	TGTGCACGGCGCGGGGGCGAGGGCACTGAAGCTTTCTTT	CARRGGEGTEAFF
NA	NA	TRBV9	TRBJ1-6	TGTGCCAGCAGCACCGGGAGCTCCTATAATTCACCCCTCCACTTT	CASSTGSSYNSPLHF
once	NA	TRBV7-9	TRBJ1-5	TGTGCCAGCAGCTTCGACAGTAGCAATCAGCCCCAGCATTTT	CASSFDSSNQPQHF
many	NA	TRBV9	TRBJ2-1	TGTGCCAGCAGCGTAGAGGTGGGAGTCGGCTATGAGCAGTTCTTC	CASSVEVGVGYEQFF
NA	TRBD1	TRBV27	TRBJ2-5	TGTGCCAGCAGCACGGGACAGGGGGCTTGGGAGACCCAGTACTTC	CASSTGQGAWETQYF
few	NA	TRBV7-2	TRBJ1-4	TGTGCCAGCAGCTTTCAGGGGTTCGGGGAAAAACTGTTTTTT	CASSFQGFGEKLFF
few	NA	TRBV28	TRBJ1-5	TGTGCCAGCAGGATCAGCACAGGTGTTCAGCCCCAGCATTTT	CASRISTGVQPQHF
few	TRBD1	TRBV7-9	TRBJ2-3	TGTGCCAGCAGCTTGGGACAGGGGGCCGATACGCAGTATTTT	CASSLGQGADTQYF
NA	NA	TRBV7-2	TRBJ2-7	TGTGCCAGCAGTCGTCAAACAGGGTTGGCCGAGCAGTACTTC	CASSRQTGLAEQYF
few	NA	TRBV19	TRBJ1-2	TGTGCCAGTAGTCTACCGACAGGCCGAGGTGGCTACACCTTC	CASSLPTGRGGYTF
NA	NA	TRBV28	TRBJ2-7	TGTGCCAGCAAGGGACAAGGCTCTTTCTCCTACGAGCAGTACTTC	CASKGQGSFSYEQYF
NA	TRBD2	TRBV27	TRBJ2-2	TGTGCCAGCAGTTTCGGCTTGGGGGCGGGAGGGGCCACCGGGGAGCTGTTTTTT	CASSFGLGAGGATGELFF
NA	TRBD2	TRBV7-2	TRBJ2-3	TGTGCCAGCAGCTTCGGGACTAGCGGGAGTGGTACGCAGTATTTT	CASSFGTSGSGTQYF
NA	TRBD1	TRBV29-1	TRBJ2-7	TGCAGCGCAGGGACAGATTGGCGAGAGCAGTACTTC	CSAGTDWREQYF
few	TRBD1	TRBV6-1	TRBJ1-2	TGTGCCAGCAGTGGACAGGGAGTAGACGGCTACACCTTC	CASSGQGVDGYTF
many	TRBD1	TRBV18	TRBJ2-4	TGTGCCAGCTCACCACCAGAGGGGGCCGTAGCCAAAAACATTCAGTACTTC	CASSPPEGAVAKNIQYF
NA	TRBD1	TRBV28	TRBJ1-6	TGTGCCAGCAGCAGCAGCGGGACAGGGGGTTCACCCCTCCACTTT	CASSSSGTGGSPLHF
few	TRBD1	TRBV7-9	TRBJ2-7	TGTGCCAGCAGCTTAGCGAACAGGGGGAGGAACGAGCAGTACTTC	CASSLANRGRNEQYF
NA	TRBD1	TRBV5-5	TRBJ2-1	TGTGCCAGCAGCCCCGCGGACAGGGGGTACAATGAGCAGTTCTTC	CASSPADRGYNEQFF
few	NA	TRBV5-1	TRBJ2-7	TGCGCCAGTTCGTCGGCCTACGAGCAGTACTTC	CASSSAYEQYF
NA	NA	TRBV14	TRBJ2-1	TGTGCCAGCAGCCCCCTAATTGTCCGTTCCGGCAATGAGCAGTTCTTC	CASSPLIVRSGNEQFF
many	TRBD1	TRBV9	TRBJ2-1	TGTGCCAGCAGCCCGCAAGGGGGCCAAGGAAATGAGCAGTTCTTC	CASSPQGGQGNEQFF
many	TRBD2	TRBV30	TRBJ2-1	TGTGCCTGGAGTGCGGGGGAGGGCCGCTACAATGAGCAGTTCTTC	CAWSAGEGRYNEQFF
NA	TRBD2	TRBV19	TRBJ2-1	TGTGCCAGTAGTTCGACTAGCGGGAGGGGTGAGCAGTTCTTC	CASSSTSGRGEQFF
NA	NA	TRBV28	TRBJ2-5	TGTGCCAGCAGTTTTGTGGGGCCAAAAGGAGCCCAGTACTTC	CASSFVGPKGAQYF
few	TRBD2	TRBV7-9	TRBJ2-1	TGTGCCAGCACGGGACTAGCGGGAGGCTACAATGAGCAGTTCTTC	CASTGLAGGYNEQFF
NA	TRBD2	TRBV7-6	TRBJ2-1	TGTGCCAGCAGCTTAGCGCCCCAGACTAGCGGGTACAATGAGCAGTTCTTC	CASSLAPQTSGYNEQFF
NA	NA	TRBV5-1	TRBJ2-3	TGCGCCAGCAGCTTGTTTCAGGTGGCAGATACGCAGTATTTT	CASSLFQVADTQYF
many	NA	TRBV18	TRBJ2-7	TGTGCCAGCTCCCAGGGACACTACGAGCAGTACTTC	CASSQGHYEQYF
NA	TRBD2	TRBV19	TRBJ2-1	TGTGCCAGTAGTCACGGACTAGCAGGGCCCTACAATGAGCAGTTCTTC	CASSHGLAGPYNEQFF
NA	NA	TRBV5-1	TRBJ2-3	TGCGCCAGCAGCCTGAGCGGGTTAGACACAGATACGCAGTATTTT	CASSLSGLDTDTQYF
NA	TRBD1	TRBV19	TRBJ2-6	TGTGCCAGTAGTGGACAGGGGATCGGTTCTGGGGCCAACGTCCTGACTTTC	CASSGQGIGSGANVLTF
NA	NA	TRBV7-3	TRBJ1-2	TGTGCCAGCAGCTCAGGGGTTGGGGGCGATGGCTACACCTTC	CASSSGVGGDGYTF
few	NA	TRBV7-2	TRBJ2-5	TGTGCCAGCAGCGTCCAGGGGAAACAAGAGACCCAGTACTTC	CASSVQGKQETQYF
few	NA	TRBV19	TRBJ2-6	TGTGCCAGTAGTAGGTCCGGGACACAGAGCTCTGGGGCCAACGTCCTGACTTTC	CASSRSGTQSSGANVLTF
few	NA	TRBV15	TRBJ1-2	TGTGCCACCGGGGAGGGCTATGGCTACACCTTC	CATGEGYGYTF
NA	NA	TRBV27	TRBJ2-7	TGTGCCAGCAGCCCGGACTGGGGTGGCTACGAGCAGTACTTC	CASSPDWGGYEQYF
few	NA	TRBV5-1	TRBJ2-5	TGCGCCAGCAGCTTGGATCCCAGGGAACAAGAGACCCAGTACTTC	CASSLDPREQETQYF
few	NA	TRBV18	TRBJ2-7	TGTGCCAGCTCACCCGGGTCCGGATACGAGCAGTACTTC	CASSPGSGYEQYF
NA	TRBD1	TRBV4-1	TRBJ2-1	TGCGCCAGCAGCCAAGCCGGACAGGGCTGGCAGGGGCAGTTCTTC	CASSQAGQGWQGQFF
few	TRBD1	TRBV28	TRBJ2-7	TGTGCCAGCAGTACCGGGACAGGGCGGTACGAGCAGTACTTC	CASSTGTGRYEQYF